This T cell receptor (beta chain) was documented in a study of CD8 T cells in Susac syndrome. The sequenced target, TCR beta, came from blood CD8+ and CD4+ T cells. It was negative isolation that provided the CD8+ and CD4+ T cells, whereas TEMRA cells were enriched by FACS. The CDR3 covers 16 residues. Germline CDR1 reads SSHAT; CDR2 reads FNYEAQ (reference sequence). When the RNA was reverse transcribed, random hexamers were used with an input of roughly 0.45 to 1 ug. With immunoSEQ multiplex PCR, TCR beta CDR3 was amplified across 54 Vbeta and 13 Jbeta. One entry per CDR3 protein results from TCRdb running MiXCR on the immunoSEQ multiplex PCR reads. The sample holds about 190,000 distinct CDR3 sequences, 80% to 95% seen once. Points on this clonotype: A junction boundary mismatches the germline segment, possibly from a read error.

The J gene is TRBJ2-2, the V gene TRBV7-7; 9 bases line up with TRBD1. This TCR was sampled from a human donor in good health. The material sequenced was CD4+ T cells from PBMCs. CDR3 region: CASSPGTGSYTGELFF. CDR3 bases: TGTGCTAGCAGCCCCGGGACAGGGAGTTACACCGGGGAGCTGTTTTTT.